This T cell receptor beta chain is drawn from a study of long-term antiretroviral therapy in people with HIV. Overall study results and limits: Documentation of ART adherence, viral resistance or therapy changes was absent. Pre-ART clonal expansion yielded clones that dominated the repertoire at all time points.

The CDR3 has 13 residues. Germline V gene lookup returns CDR1 MNHEY and CDR2 SMNVEV (reference sequence). The trim removed 6 bases at V and 4 bases at J, leaving 5 bases unmatched. The assay used was immunoSEQ (version v3.0), run at survey level. The data were produced by immunoSEQ multiplex PCR, yet TCRdb's version contains in-frame clones alone and is incomplete. The sample holds roughly 16,000 clones; roughly 90% are singletons and the top ten take more than 7%. Post-ART PBMC samples numbered at least two per donor, and pre-ART ones at least one. As for this clone: Its target is unknown.

This specimen consisted of unsorted PBMCs, obtained 0.3 years after starting antiretroviral therapy. This TCR was recovered from a man aged 55 to 70 with HIV. V and J are TRBV27 and TRBJ1-2; 7 bases map to TRBD1. Here the CDR3 reads CASRPGGVYGYTF. The CDR3 nucleotides read TGTGCCAGCAGACCAGGGGGGGTCTATGGCTACACCTTC.